A single sample is the source of the 6 T cell receptor beta chains below, sequenced in a study of PD-1 blockade in classical Hodgkin lymphoma. Profiled with immunoSEQ multiplex PCR; TCRdb holds only in-frame clones, not every one. This table holds 70,000 or so clones, over 90% found once. Specified time point: newly diagnosed, previously untreated cHL patient sample. The sequenced material came from peripheral blood mononuclear cells (PBMCs). These receptors all stem from a human donor with classical Hodgkin lymphoma.

This chain links TRBV7-7 with TRBJ2-4; unclear D gene. Germline CDR1 SSHAT, CDR2 FNYEAQ (reference sequence). Trimming removed 6 bases at V and 9 bases at J, with 15 bases between. The CDR3 has 13 residues. The CDR3 bases are TGTGCCAGCAGTTCAACTATCTGGAGCATTCAGTACTTC. This translates into CASSSTIWSIQYF.

V usage is TRBV7-6 and J usage is TRBJ2-1; the match to TRBD2 covers 8 bases. Looked up from germline, CDR1 is SGHVS and CDR2 is FNYEAQ. V gave up 5 bases and J gave up 9 bases; unmatched junction bases: 9. The CDR3 length is 14 residues. Here the CDR3 reads CASSPPRGEIEQFF. Written as DNA, the CDR3 is TGTGCCAGCAGCCCACCGCGGGGGGAGATTGAGCAGTTCTTC.

The rearrangement links TRBV7-9 to TRBJ2-7, with 9 bases fitting TRBD1. The CDR3 has 16 amino acids. Germline V gene sequence: CDR1 SEHNR, CDR2 FQNEAQ (reference sequence). The V gene end was trimmed by 5 bases and the J gene end by 1 base; junction bases not matched to a gene: 9. The CDR3, as DNA: TGTGCCAGCAGCGCGAAGCCCGGGACAGGGTCCTACGAGCAGTACTTC. Its protein is CASSAKPGTGSYEQYF.

The chain uses TRBV6-6 and TRBJ2-2, with D possibly TRBD1 on 6 matching bases. Trimming removed 7 bases from V and 6 bases from J, with 12 bases in between. The CDR3 runs to 13 residues. In germline, CDR1 is MNHNY, CDR2 SVGAGI (reference sequence). CDR3 residues: CASTNRESGELFF. The CDR3 nucleotides read TGTGCCAGCACAAACAGGGAATCCGGGGAGCTGTTTTTT.

The chain is built from TRBV30 and TRBJ2-7, with TRBD2 as a possible D gene (6 bases). The CDR3 runs 12 residues. V lost 4 bases, J lost 6 bases, and 13 bases lay in between. CDR1 is GTSNPN, CDR2 SVGIG, per germline (reference sequence). In DNA, the CDR3 is TGTGCCTGGACTAGGACTAAGGGCGAGCAGTACTTC. Amino acids: CAWTRTKGEQYF.

The V gene is TRBV6-5, the J gene TRBJ1-4; no firm D call. The germline V gene encodes CDR1 MNHEY and CDR2 SVGAGI. The ends were cut back, 2 bases at V and 3 bases at J, with 7 bases in the middle. This CDR3 contains 14 residues. The CDR3 here is CASSYRASNEKLFF. DNA of the CDR3: TGTGCCAGCAGTTACAGGGCATCTAATGAAAAACTGTTTTTT.